This TCR beta chain was documented in a study of OX40 agonist ivuxolimab in advanced cancers. Study context: Patients were treated with ivuxolimab, an agonistic anti-OX40 (CD134) antibody.

This table comes from immunoSEQ multiplex PCR, and its TCRdb copy is limited to in-frame clones, with some not included. The repertoire includes 35,000 to 50,000 clones, about four fifths of them detected once, and more than 20% sits in the top ten. Germline V CDR1 and CDR2: MNHNY, SVGAGI (reference sequence). V gave up 6 bases and J gave up 5 bases; unmatched junction bases: 10. The CDR3 contains 16 residues. This TCR was recovered from an adult with an advanced solid tumor such as melanoma, head and neck, liver or kidney cancer. The sample in question was CD4+ or CD8+ T cells sorted from blood, obtained in a trial of the OX40 agonist ivuxolimab. V gene TRBV6-6 combines with J gene TRBJ2-2, with 9 bases matching TRBD2. The DNA for the CDR3 is TGTGCCAGCAGCTGGCGCGGGGGGGCCGGAACCGGGGAGCTGTTTTTT. It codes for CASSWRGGAGTGELFF.